This passage covers 8 T cell receptor beta chains from one sample sequenced in a study of CD8+ T cells in alopecia areata. Collection of lesional scalp punch biopsies and peripheral blood was performed in alopecia areata patients. cDNA serving as the sequencing template came from extracted, reverse transcribed RNA. Measured with immunoSEQ multiplex PCR; TCRdb has only the in-frame clones, and not every one. The table lists about 15,000 clones, roughly three fifths of them singletons. Sequenced input: skin. The receptor source for this set is a human donor with alopecia areata.

This clone was counted between two and nine times. The chain joins TRBV13 to TRBJ1-4; D is undetermined. Germline assignment: CDR1 PRHDT and CDR2 FYEKMQ (reference sequence). CDR3 length: 16 residues. Trimming removed 5 bases at V and 8 bases at J, with 21 bases between. The CDR3: CASSLYRGVMREKLFF. DNA for the CDR3: TGTGCCAGCAGCCTTTACCGCGGGGTTATGAGAGAAAAACTGTTTTTT.

The chain employs TRBV18 and TRBJ2-1; D unclear. Germline CDR1 is KGHSH and CDR2 is LQKENI. CDR3 size: 14 residues. The germline V and J ends were trimmed by 3 bases and 6 bases, with 12 bases remaining between them. The chain's CDR3 is CASSPRLLGNEQFF. In nucleotides, the CDR3 is TGTGCCAGCTCACCCCGTCTCCTGGGCAATGAGCAGTTCTTC.

This clone showed up just once. The chain recombines TRBV7-9 with TRBJ2-1, with 7 bases lining up with TRBD2. The CDR3 contains 15 residues. V dropped 6 bases and J dropped 7; count of bases not matched to a gene: 12. Per germline, CDR1 SEHNR and CDR2 FQNEAQ (reference sequence). As DNA, the CDR3 is TGTGCCAGCAGGACCGGAGGGAGCGGGGCAAATGAGCAGTTCTTC. Translated, it gives CASRTGGSGANEQFF.

The chain is built from TRBV7-9 and TRBJ2-7; D perhaps matches TRBD1 (5 bases). Trimming shortened V by 4 bases and J by 7 bases, and 11 bases separated the two germline ends. There are 12 residues in the CDR3. CDR1 and CDR2 from the germline V gene are SEHNR and FQNEAQ (reference sequence). The CDR3, as DNA: TGTGCCAGCAGCTCACAGGCGATGGAGCAGTACTTC. It specifies CASSSQAMEQYF.

The chain joins TRBV9 to TRBJ1-1, with D uncertain. CDR1 is SGDLS and CDR2 is YYNGEE in the germline V gene. This CDR3 spans 14 amino acids. V was shortened by 0 bases and J by 5 bases, with 11 bases between the two germline ends. CDR3 sequence: CASSVESLGTEAFF. The CDR3 bases are TGTGCCAGCAGCGTAGAGAGTCTAGGAACTGAAGCTTTCTTT.

The gene calls are TRBV16 and TRBJ2-5; D remains unclear. Near its end, the DNA agrees better with TRBJ2-7, so the J call may be wrong. The CDR3 is 13 amino acids. Germline CDR1 is KGHSY and CDR2 is FQNENV. The CDR3, as DNA: TGTGCCAGCAGCCGTGCAGATTCCTACGAGCAGTACTTC. The encoded protein is CASSRADSYEQYF.

The chain couples TRBV4-1 to TRBJ2-3; 11 bases align to TRBD2. The CDR3 sequence is 17 residues long. Per the germline V gene, CDR1 is MGHRA and CDR2 is YSYEKL. Unmatched junction bases numbered 8, after V lost 1 base and J lost 5 bases. The CDR3 DNA reads TGCGCCAGCAGCCAAGGTAGAAGCACTAGCGGGAGAGATACGCAGTATTTT. It encodes CASSQGRSTSGRDTQYF.

This rearrangement joins TRBV4-1 to TRBJ1-1; 7 bases agree with TRBD1. CDR3 length: 15 amino acids. V shed 1 base, J shed 5 bases, and the junction held 7 bases outside the gene matches. The germline V gene has CDR1 MGHRA and CDR2 YSYEKL. The CDR3 bases are TGCGCCAGCAGCCAAGTAATTACAGGGGAGACTGAAGCTTTCTTT. Its translation is CASSQVITGETEAFF.